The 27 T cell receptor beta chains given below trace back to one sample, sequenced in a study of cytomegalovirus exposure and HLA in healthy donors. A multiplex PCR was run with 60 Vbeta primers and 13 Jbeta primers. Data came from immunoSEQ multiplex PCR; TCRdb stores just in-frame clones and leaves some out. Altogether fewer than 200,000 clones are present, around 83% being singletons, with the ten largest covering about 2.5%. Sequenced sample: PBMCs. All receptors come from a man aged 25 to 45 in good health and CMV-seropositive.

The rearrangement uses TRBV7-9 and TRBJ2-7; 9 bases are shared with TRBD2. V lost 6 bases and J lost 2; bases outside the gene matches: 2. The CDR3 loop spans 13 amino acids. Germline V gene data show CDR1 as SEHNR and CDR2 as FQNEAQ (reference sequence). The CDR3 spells CASSSSGTYEQYV. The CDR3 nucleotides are TGTGCCAGCAGTTCTAGCGGGACCTACGAGCAGTACGTC.

In nucleotides, the CDR3 is TGTGCCAGCAGACGACCGGGGAGGACCTACGAGCAGTACGTC. It is translated as CASRRPGRTYEQYV. The J gene is TRBJ2-7, the V gene TRBV25-1, with D possibly being TRBD2 (6 bases). V was trimmed by 6 bases and J by 2 bases, leaving 14 bases between them. CDR1 MGHDK and CDR2 SYGVNS come from the germline V gene. The CDR3 extends over 14 amino acids.

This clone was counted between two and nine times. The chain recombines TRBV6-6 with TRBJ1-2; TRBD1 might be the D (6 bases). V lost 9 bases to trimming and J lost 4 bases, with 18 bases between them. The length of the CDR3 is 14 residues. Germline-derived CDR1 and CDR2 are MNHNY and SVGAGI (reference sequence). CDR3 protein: CASSGGAWGYGYTF. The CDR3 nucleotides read TGTGCCAGTTCGGGGGGGGCTTGGGGCTATGGCTACACCTTC.

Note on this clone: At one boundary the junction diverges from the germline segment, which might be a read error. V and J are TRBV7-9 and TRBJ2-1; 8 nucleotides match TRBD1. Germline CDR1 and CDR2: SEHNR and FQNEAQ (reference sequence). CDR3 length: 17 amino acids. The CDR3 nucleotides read TGTTCCAGCAGCCCGATTTTAGTCAGGGGGCTAAGGAATGAGCAGTTCTTC. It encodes CSSSPILVRGLRNEQFF.

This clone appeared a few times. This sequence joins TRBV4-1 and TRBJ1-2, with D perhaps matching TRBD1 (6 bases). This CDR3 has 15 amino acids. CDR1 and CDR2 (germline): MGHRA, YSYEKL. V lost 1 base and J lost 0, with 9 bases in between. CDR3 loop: CASSQVGAANYGYTF. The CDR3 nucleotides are TGCGCCAGCAGCCAAGTGGGGGCTGCTAACTATGGCTACACCTTC.

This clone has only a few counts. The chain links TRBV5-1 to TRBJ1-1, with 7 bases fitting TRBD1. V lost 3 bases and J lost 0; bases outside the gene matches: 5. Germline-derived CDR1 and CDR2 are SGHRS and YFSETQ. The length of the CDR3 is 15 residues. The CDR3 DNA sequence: TGCGCCAGCAGCTCGACGGACAGGTTGAACACTGAAGCTTTCTTT. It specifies CASSSTDRLNTEAFF.

DNA of the CDR3: TGTGCCAGTAAGCGTTCGGGGACAGATACGCAGTATTTT. The encoded protein is CASKRSGTDTQYF. The chain employs TRBV19 and TRBJ2-3; D is possibly TRBD2 (5 bases). CDR1 is LNHDA and CDR2 is SQIVND in the germline V gene (reference sequence). V was trimmed by 7 bases and J by 3 bases, leaving 11 bases between them. The length of the CDR3 is 13 residues.

This CDR3 reads CASSSGTGHTEAFF. CDR3 sequence (DNA): TGTGCCAGCAGTTCCGGGACAGGTCACACTGAAGCTTTCTTT. The V gene is TRBV6-5, the J gene TRBJ1-1; 8 bases are shared with TRBD1. Trimming at V came to 4 bases and at J to 3 bases, leaving 4 bases not matched to a gene. Germline-derived CDR1 and CDR2 are MNHEY and SVGAGI. The CDR3 covers 14 residues.

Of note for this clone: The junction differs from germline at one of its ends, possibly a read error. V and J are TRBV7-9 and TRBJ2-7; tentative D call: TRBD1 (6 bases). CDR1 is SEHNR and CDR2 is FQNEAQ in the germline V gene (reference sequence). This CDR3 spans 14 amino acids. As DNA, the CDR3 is TGTTCCAGCAGCTTAGGACAGCCTTCCTACGAGCAGTACTTC. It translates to CSSSLGQPSYEQYF. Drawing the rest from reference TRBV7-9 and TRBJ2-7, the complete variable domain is DTGVSQNPRHKITKRGQNVTFRCDPISEHNRLYWYRQTLGQGPEFLTYFQNEAQLEKSRLLSDRFSAERPKGSFSTLEIQRTEQGDSAMYLCSSSLGQPSYEQYFGPGTRLTVT.

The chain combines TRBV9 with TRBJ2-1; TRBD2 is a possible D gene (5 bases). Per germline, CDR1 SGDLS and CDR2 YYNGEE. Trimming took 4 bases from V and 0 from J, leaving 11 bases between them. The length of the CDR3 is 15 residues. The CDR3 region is CASSPTGDSYNEQFF. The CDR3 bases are TGTGCCAGCAGCCCTACCGGGGACTCCTACAATGAGCAGTTCTTC.

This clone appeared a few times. CDR3 loop: CASSPGHISNQPQHF. In DNA form, the CDR3 reads TGTGCCAGCAGTCCGGGACACATTAGCAATCAGCCCCAGCATTTT. The genes are TRBV27 and TRBJ1-5; D possibly corresponds to TRBD1 (6 bases). Trimming pared 5 bases from V and 0 bases from J, leaving 11 bases between. The germline V gene encodes CDR1 MNHEY and CDR2 SMNVEV (reference sequence). CDR3 length equals 15 residues.

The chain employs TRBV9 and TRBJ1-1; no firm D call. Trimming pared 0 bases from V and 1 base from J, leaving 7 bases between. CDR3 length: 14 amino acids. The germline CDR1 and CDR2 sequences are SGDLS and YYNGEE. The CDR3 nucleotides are TGTGCCAGCAGCGTAGCAGGCACGAACACTGAAGCTTTCTTT. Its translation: CASSVAGTNTEAFF.

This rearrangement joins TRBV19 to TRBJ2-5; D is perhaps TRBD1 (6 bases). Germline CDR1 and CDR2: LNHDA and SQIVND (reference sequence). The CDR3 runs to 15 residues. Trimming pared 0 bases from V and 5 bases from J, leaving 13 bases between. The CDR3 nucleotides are TGTGCCAGTAGTATAGACCAGGGGACGGCCGAGACCCAGTACTTC. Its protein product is CASSIDQGTAETQYF.

The DNA for the CDR3 is TGTGCCAGCAGCTCGGGTTTGCGAGAGACCCAGTACTTC. It codes for CASSSGLRETQYF. The chain carries TRBV5-4 and TRBJ2-5; D is unresolved. Germline V gives CDR1 SGHNT, CDR2 YYREEE (reference sequence). The CDR3 length is 13 residues. The V end was cut by 3 bases, the J end by 4 bases, with 10 bases between.

For the CDR3, the DNA is TGTGCCTGGGGGGCGGGGGAGAGTTTAGGCAATGAGCAGTTCTTC. Its translation is CAWGAGESLGNEQFF. V and J are TRBV30 and TRBJ2-1; 7 nucleotides agree with TRBD2. The CDR3 has 15 amino acids. The germline V gene encodes CDR1 GTSNPN and CDR2 SVGIG (reference sequence). J gave up 6 bases and V 5 bases, and 13 bases lay outside the gene matches.

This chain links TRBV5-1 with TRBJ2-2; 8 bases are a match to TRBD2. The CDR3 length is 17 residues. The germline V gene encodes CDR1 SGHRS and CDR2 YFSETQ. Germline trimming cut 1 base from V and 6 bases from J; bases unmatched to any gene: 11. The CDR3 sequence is CASSLNPLREEAGELFF. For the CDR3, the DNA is TGCGCCAGCAGCTTGAACCCGTTGCGGGAGGAAGCCGGGGAGCTGTTTTTT. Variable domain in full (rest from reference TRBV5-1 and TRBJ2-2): KAGVTQTPRYLIKTRGQQVTLSCSPISGHRSVSWYQQTPGQGLQFLFEYFSETQRNKGNFPGRFSGRQFSNSRSEMNVSTLELGDSALYLCASSLNPLREEAGELFFGEGSRLTVL.

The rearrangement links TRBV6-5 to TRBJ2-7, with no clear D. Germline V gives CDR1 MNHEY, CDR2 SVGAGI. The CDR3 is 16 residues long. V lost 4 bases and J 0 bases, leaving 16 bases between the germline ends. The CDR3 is CASSFLSTVSSYEQYF. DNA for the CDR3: TGTGCCAGCAGTTTCCTATCAACGGTTAGCTCCTACGAGCAGTACTTC.

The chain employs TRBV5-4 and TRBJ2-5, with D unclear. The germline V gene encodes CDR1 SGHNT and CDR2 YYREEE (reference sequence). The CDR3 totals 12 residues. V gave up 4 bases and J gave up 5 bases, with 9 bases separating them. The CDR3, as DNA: TGTGCCAGCAGCCGCCAGAGGGAGACCCAGTACTTC. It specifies CASSRQRETQYF. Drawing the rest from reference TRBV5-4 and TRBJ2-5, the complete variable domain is ETGVTQSPTHLIKTRGQQVTLRCSSQSGHNTVSWYQQALGQGPQFIFQYYREEENGRGNFPPRFSGLQFPNYSSELNVNALELDDSALYLCASSRQRETQYFGPGTRLLVL.

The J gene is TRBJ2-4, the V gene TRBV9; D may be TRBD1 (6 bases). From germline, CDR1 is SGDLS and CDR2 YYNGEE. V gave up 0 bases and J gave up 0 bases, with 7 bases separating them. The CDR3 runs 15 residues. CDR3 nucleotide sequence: TGTGCCAGCAGCGTAGCGGGACAAGCCAAAAACATTCAGTACTTC. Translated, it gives CASSVAGQAKNIQYF. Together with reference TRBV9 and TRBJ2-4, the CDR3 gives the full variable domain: DSGVTQTPKHLITATGQRVTLRCSPRSGDLSVYWYQQSLDQGLQFLIQYYNGEERAKGNILERFSAQQFPDLHSELNLSSLELGDSALYFCASSVAGQAKNIQYFGAGTRLSVL.

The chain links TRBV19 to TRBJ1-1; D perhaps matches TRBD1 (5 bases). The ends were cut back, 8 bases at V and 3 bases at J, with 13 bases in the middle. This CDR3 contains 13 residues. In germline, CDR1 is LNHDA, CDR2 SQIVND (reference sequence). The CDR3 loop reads CASWGQRYTEAFF. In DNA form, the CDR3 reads TGTGCCAGTTGGGGCCAACGGTACACTGAAGCTTTCTTT.

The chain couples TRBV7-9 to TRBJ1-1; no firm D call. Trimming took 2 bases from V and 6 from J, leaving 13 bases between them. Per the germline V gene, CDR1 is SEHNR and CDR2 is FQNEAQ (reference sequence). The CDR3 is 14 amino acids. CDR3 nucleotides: TGTGCCAGCAGCTTAATCCCGCCGGAGGCTGAAGCTTTCTTT. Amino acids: CASSLIPPEAEAFF.

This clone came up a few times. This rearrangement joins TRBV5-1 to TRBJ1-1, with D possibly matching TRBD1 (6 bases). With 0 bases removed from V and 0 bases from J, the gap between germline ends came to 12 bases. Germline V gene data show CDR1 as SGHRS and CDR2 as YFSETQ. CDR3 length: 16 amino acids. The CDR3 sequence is CASSLGSYRVNTEAFF. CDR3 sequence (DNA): TGCGCCAGCAGCTTGGGGTCCTACAGGGTGAACACTGAAGCTTTCTTT. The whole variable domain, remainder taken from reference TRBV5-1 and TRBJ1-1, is KAGVTQTPRYLIKTRGQQVTLSCSPISGHRSVSWYQQTPGQGLQFLFEYFSETQRNKGNFPGRFSGRQFSNSRSEMNVSTLELGDSALYLCASSLGSYRVNTEAFFGQGTRLTVV.

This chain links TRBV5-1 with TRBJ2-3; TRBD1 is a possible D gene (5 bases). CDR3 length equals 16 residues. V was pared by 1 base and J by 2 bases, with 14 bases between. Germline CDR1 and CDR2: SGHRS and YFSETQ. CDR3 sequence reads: CASSLNAGPNTDTQYF. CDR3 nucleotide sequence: TGCGCCAGCAGCTTGAACGCAGGGCCCAACACAGATACGCAGTATTTT. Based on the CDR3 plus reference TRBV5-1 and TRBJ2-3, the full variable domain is KAGVTQTPRYLIKTRGQQVTLSCSPISGHRSVSWYQQTPGQGLQFLFEYFSETQRNKGNFPGRFSGRQFSNSRSEMNVSTLELGDSALYLCASSLNAGPNTDTQYFGPGTRLTVL.

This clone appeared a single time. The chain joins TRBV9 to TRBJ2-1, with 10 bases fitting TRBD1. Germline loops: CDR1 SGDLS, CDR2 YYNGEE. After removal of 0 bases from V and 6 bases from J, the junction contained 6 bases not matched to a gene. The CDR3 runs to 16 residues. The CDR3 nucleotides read TGTGCCAGCAGCGTAGCCCCGAGGGACAGGGGCAATGAGCAGTTCTTC. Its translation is CASSVAPRDRGNEQFF.

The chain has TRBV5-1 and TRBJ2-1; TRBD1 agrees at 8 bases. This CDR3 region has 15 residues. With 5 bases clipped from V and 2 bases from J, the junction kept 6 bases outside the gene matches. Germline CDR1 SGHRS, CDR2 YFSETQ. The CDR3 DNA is TGCGCCAGCAGGGAGGACAGGGAACCCTACAATGAGCAGTTCTTC. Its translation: CASREDREPYNEQFF.

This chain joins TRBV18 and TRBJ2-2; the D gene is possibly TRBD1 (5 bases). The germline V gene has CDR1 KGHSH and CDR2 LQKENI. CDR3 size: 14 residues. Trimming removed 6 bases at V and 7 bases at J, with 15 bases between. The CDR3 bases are TGTGCCAGCTCTCTCTTACAGGAAGACGGGGAGCTGTTTTTT. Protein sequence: CASSLLQEDGELFF.

Here the CDR3 DNA reads TGTGCCAGCAGCCCTCAGGGACTAGCGGTTTGGACCCAGTACTTC. Protein: CASSPQGLAVWTQYF. The chain has TRBV7-8 and TRBJ2-5; 11 nucleotides line up with TRBD2. CDR1 and CDR2 from the germline V gene are SGHVS and FQNEAQ. V gave up 5 bases and J gave up 7 bases; unmatched junction bases: 9. CDR3 length: 15 residues.